This TCR beta chain originates from a study of blood T cells in healthy people across ages. Germline lookup yields CDR1 SGHTA and CDR2 FQGNSA. The V segment lost 0 bases and the J segment 0 bases; nucleotides outside the gene matches: 3. The CDR3 is 16 residues long. Combining a sample-barcoded 5' primer with a J-beta primer mix, a second PCR ran for about 6 to 12 cycles. TCRdb reprocessed the 5' RACE reads with MiXCR, giving one entry per CDR3 protein. Of roughly 680,000 distinct CDR3 sequences detected, 45% to 60% appear once; the ten largest clones hold about 13%. This clonotype was counted many times. The antigen is unknown. General study findings and limits: In these data, TCR beta diversity tracked strongly with naive T cell percentage. Diversity estimates drawn from one million T cells were deemed underestimates.

The receptor was isolated from a woman aged 80 or older in good health. This chain connects TRBV7-2 to TRBJ2-3, with TRBD1 matching 7 bases. Material: blood. This CDR3 is CASSLATGISTDTQYF. CDR3 in DNA: TGTGCCAGCAGCTTAGCGACAGGGATAAGCACAGATACGCAGTATTTT.